The 30 T cell receptor beta chains below were found in one sample sequenced in a study of CD8 T cells in ankylosing spondylitis. TCRdb reprocessed the 5' RACE reads via MiXCR and lists one record per CDR3 protein. The sample comprises around 130,000 distinct CDR3 sequences, roughly 7.3% of which are singletons, and 12% rests with the top ten. The sequencing input was blood, either unsorted or a sorted T cell fraction (not recorded which). The origin of the receptors is a male donor with ankylosing spondylitis or in good health (not recorded which).

This clonotype was picked up many times. The CDR3 protein is CASSLFSGANVLTF. The CDR3, as DNA: TGCGCCAGCAGCTTGTTTTCTGGGGCCAACGTCCTGACTTTC. The J gene is TRBJ2-6, the V gene TRBV5-1; D is undetermined. The CDR3 is made up of 14 amino acids. V was cut by 1 base and J by 1 base, with 3 bases left in between. Looked up from germline, CDR1 is SGHRS and CDR2 is YFSETQ.

The V gene is TRBV2, the J gene TRBJ2-1; D might be TRBD1 (6 bases). Germline V lookup: CDR1 SNHLY, CDR2 FYNNEI. Trimming cost V 11 bases and J 3 bases, with 26 bases left between them. The CDR3 loop spans 17 amino acids. The CDR3 DNA reads TGTGCCCTCAGCCCCACGGACAGTTCATGGAGCTACAATGAGCAGTTCTTC. This translates into CALSPTDSSWSYNEQFF.

This clonotype was recorded at least ten times. V usage is TRBV12-5 and J usage is TRBJ2-2; D gene uncertain. CDR3 size: 14 residues. Germline lookup yields CDR1 LGHNT and CDR2 FRNRAP. Trimming pared 1 base from V and 4 bases from J, leaving 7 bases between. The CDR3 here is CASGLEGTTGELFF. CDR3 DNA: TGTGCTAGTGGTTTGGAAGGTACCACCGGGGAGCTGTTTTTT.

To note about this clonotype: This could be a read error, since a much larger clone is one nucleotide away. The rearrangement joins TRBV10-3 to TRBJ1-5; D gene uncertain. Germline loops: CDR1 ENHRY, CDR2 SYGVKD. V dropped 2 bases and J dropped 5 bases, with 10 bases sitting between them. CDR3 length equals 14 residues. The CDR3 sequence is CAISEGKHYQPQHF. CDR3 sequence (DNA): TGTGCCATCAGTGAGGGGAAGCATTATCAGCCCCAGCATTTT.

This clonotype showed up many times. This chain uses TRBV20-1 with TRBJ2-5; tentatively, D is TRBD1 (5 bases). With 6 bases removed from V and 5 bases from J, the gap between germline ends came to 13 bases. Germline-derived CDR1 and CDR2 are DFQATT and SNEGSKA (reference sequence). This CDR3 is built from 12 residues. CDR3 DNA sequence: TGCAGTGCGAAGGCAGGGATGGAGACCCAGTACTTC. It is translated as CSAKAGMETQYF.

This clonotype was recorded at least ten times. V is TRBV7-3 and J is TRBJ1-6, with D possibly being TRBD1 (5 bases). Germline values: CDR1 SGHTA, CDR2 FQGTGA. Trimming cost V 5 bases and J 7 bases, with 15 bases left between them. The CDR3 is made up of 15 amino acids. DNA of the CDR3: TGTGCCAGCAGCCAAACGCCGGGGCCGAATTCACCCCTCCACTTT. It translates to CASSQTPGPNSPLHF.

This clonotype has a count of ten or more. The chain joins TRBV12-3 or TRBV12-4 to TRBJ2-5; 10 bases fit TRBD1. The length of the CDR3 is 15 residues. V was pared by 5 bases and J by 5 bases, with 8 bases of the junction left unmatched. The CDR3 nucleotides are TGTGCCAGCAGTCCGCCGACAGGGGGCAGGGAGACCCAGTACTTC. Protein: CASSPPTGGRETQYF.

This clonotype has at least ten counts. This chain connects TRBV5-1 to TRBJ2-7; possible D gene TRBD2, 6 bases. The germline V and J ends were trimmed by 4 bases and 3 bases, with 17 bases remaining between them. This CDR3 has 15 amino acids. Germline V gene sequence: CDR1 SGHRS, CDR2 YFSETQ. In DNA, the CDR3 is TGCGCCAGCAGCCAAGGGGTTAGCGGCCTCTACGAGCAGTACTTC. Residues: CASSQGVSGLYEQYF.

The sample holds many counts of this clonotype. The chain employs TRBV3-1 and TRBJ1-2, with 7 bases fitting TRBD1. Per germline, CDR1 LGHDT and CDR2 YNNKEL (reference sequence). V shed 4 bases, J shed 7 bases, and the junction held 12 bases outside the gene matches. There are 15 residues in the CDR3. The CDR3 coding sequence is TGTGCCAGCAGCCGACAGGGCCCCAAGGGTCCTGGCTACACCTTC. Amino acids: CASSRQGPKGPGYTF.

This clonotype was seen repeatedly, ten times or more. The chain joins TRBV12-3 or TRBV12-4 to TRBJ2-5; 10 bases line up with TRBD2. V lost 3 bases, J lost 9 bases, and 4 bases stayed unmatched. The CDR3 covers 13 residues. CDR3 coding DNA: TGTGCCAGCAGTTTCTCTAGCGGGAGTTCCCAGTACTTC. It codes for CASSFSSGSSQYF.

This clonotype was recorded many times. The V and J genes are TRBV29-1 and TRBJ2-2; D gene uncertain. This CDR3 has 11 amino acids. Trimming cost V 0 bases and J 8 bases, with 4 bases left between them. Germline V lookup: CDR1 SQVTM, CDR2 ANQGSEA. Here the CDR3 DNA reads TGCAGCGTTGAAGATCGGGGGGAGCTGTTTTTT. The encoded protein is CSVEDRGELFF.

This clonotype was found many times. This chain links TRBV5-1 with TRBJ2-7; D uncertain. Per the germline V gene, CDR1 is SGHRS and CDR2 is YFSETQ. There are 11 residues in the CDR3. V was pared by 3 bases and J by 5 bases, with 6 bases between. CDR3 nucleotide sequence: TGCGCCAGCAGCTCCTTGAACGAGCAGTACTTC. Amino acids: CASSSLNEQYF.

Ten or more counts support this clonotype. This rearrangement joins TRBV6-5 to TRBJ1-1; D not certain. V lost 0 bases, J lost 0 bases, and 8 bases lay in between. Germline V gene sequence: CDR1 MNHEY, CDR2 SVGAGI. This CDR3 is built from 15 residues. In DNA, the CDR3 is TGTGCCAGCAGTTACTCGAACACTTTGAACACTGAAGCTTTCTTT. It yields the protein CASSYSNTLNTEAFF.

This clonotype was observed a handful of times. The chain has TRBV7-9 and TRBJ2-7; D is ambiguous. CDR3 length: 14 residues. V was clipped by 1 base and J by 3 bases, with 10 bases between them. CDR1 and CDR2 (germline): SEHNR, FQNEAQ (reference sequence). The chain's CDR3 is CASSLENTLYEQYF. CDR3 sequence (DNA): TGTGCCAGCAGCTTAGAAAACACACTCTACGAGCAGTACTTC.

The V gene is TRBV7-3, the J gene TRBJ2-3, with TRBD2 identical over 9 bases. CDR1 and CDR2 (germline): SGHTA, FQGTGA. This CDR3 comprises 14 residues. V lost 2 bases, J lost 5 bases, and 2 bases stayed unmatched. The CDR3 sequence: CASSLAGGRDTQYF. The CDR3 DNA is TGTGCCAGCAGCTTAGCGGGGGGGCGAGATACGCAGTATTTT. The variable domain in full, with the rest retrieved from reference TRBV7-3 and TRBJ2-3, is GAGVSQTPSNKVTEKGKYVELRCDPISGHTALYWYRQSLGQGPEFLIYFQGTGAADDSGLPNDRFFAVRPEGSVSTLKIQRTERGDSAVYLCASSLAGGRDTQYFGPGTRLTVL.

This chain uses TRBV5-1 with TRBJ2-2, with no clear D. The CDR3 loop spans 15 amino acids. V dropped 0 bases and J dropped 4 bases, with 10 bases sitting between them. CDR1 is SGHRS and CDR2 is YFSETQ in the germline V gene. The CDR3 reads CASSLGPSRTGELFF. The CDR3 nucleotides read TGCGCCAGCAGCTTGGGCCCCAGCCGCACCGGGGAGCTGTTTTTT. The full variable domain, its missing parts supplied by reference TRBV5-1 and TRBJ2-2, is KAGVTQTPRYLIKTRGQQVTLSCSPISGHRSVSWYQQTPGQGLQFLFEYFSETQRNKGNFPGRFSGRQFSNSRSEMNVSTLELGDSALYLCASSLGPSRTGELFFGEGSRLTVL.

Turning to this clonotype: One base away lies a much larger clone, so this may be a sequencing read error. V and J are TRBV7-3 and TRBJ1-1, with D perhaps TRBD1 (5 bases). The CDR3 totals 16 residues. The germline gives CDR1 SGHTA, CDR2 FQGTGA. Trimming cost V 5 bases and J 1 base, with 17 bases left between them. CDR3 sequence: CASSPREQGQNTEAFF. The CDR3 bases are TGTGCCAGCAGCCCAAGGGAACAAGGACAGAACACTGAAGCTTTCTTT.

The table lists this clonotype with many counts. The chain couples TRBV20-1 to TRBJ2-7, with D uncertain. Germline CDR1 is DFQATT and CDR2 is SNEGSKA (reference sequence). The CDR3 has 15 amino acids. The V and J ends lost 6 bases and 2 bases respectively, with 20 bases between them. CDR3 region: CSARNRAVEAYEQYF. The DNA for the CDR3 is TGCAGTGCCCGAAATAGGGCAGTTGAAGCCTACGAGCAGTACTTC.

This clonotype has at least ten counts. The chain couples TRBV25-1 to TRBJ1-2; D call uncertain. Germline loops: CDR1 MGHDK, CDR2 SYGVNS. Trimming stripped 3 bases from V and 7 bases from J, with 6 bases between. CDR3 length: 11 amino acids. Here the CDR3 DNA reads TGTGCCAGCAGTGACCCTTCTGGCTACACCTTC. This encodes CASSDPSGYTF.

At least ten counts were recorded for this clonotype. V gene TRBV28 combines with J gene TRBJ2-2; 7 bases are shared with TRBD1. The CDR3 spans 14 residues. The V gene end was trimmed by 5 bases and the J gene end by 6 bases; junction bases not matched to a gene: 6. Germline CDR1 is MDHEN and CDR2 is SYDVKM. CDR3 DNA: TGTGCCAGCAGTCCGGGACAGCAGTCCGGGGAGCTGTTTTTT. It translates to CASSPGQQSGELFF.

Ten or more counts support this clonotype. The chain combines TRBV11-1 with TRBJ2-2, with D possibly TRBD1 on 5 matching bases. Germline assignment: CDR1 SGHAT and CDR2 FQDESV (reference sequence). V lost 5 bases to trimming and J lost 7 bases, with 26 bases between them. The CDR3 is 18 residues long. The CDR3 reads CASSKTLEVRDRSGELFF. CDR3 sequence (DNA): TGTGCCAGCAGCAAAACCCTTGAAGTCAGGGATCGTAGCGGGGAGCTGTTTTTT. The complete variable domain, with remaining parts taken from reference TRBV11-1 and TRBJ2-2, reads EAEVAQSPRYKITEKSQAVAFWCDPISGHATLYWYRQILGQGPELLVQFQDESVVDDSQLPKDRFSAERLKGVDSTLKIQPAELGDSAMYLCASSKTLEVRDRSGELFFGEGSRLTVL.

This clonotype occurred many times. The J gene is TRBJ1-1, the V gene TRBV29-1, with D tentatively TRBD1 (6 bases). Trimming cost V 6 bases and J 0 bases, with 14 bases left between them. The CDR3 is made up of 14 amino acids. Germline CDR1 reads SQVTM; CDR2 reads ANQGSEA. The chain's CDR3 is CSVTGIGMNTEAFF. CDR3 DNA sequence: TGCAGCGTCACAGGGATTGGGATGAACACTGAAGCTTTCTTT. Combining the CDR3 with reference TRBV29-1 and TRBJ1-1 gives the whole variable domain SAVISQKPSRDICQRGTSLTIQCQVDSQVTMMFWYRQQPGQSLTLIATANQGSEATYESGFVIDKFPISRPNLTFSTLTVSNMSPEDSSIYLCSVTGIGMNTEAFFGQGTRLTVV.

This clonotype was recorded at least ten times. The chain joins TRBV5-1 to TRBJ2-5; D not certain. Looked up from germline, CDR1 is SGHRS and CDR2 is YFSETQ. This CDR3 has 12 amino acids. V was clipped by 7 bases and J by 2 bases, with 9 bases between them. CDR3 sequence (DNA): TGCGCCAGCCACATGCAGCAAGAGACCCAGTACTTC. Translating it yields CASHMQQETQYF.

This clonotype was found many times. The rearrangement uses TRBV7-8 and TRBJ2-1; D is possibly TRBD1 (5 bases). The germline V gene encodes CDR1 SGHVS and CDR2 FQNEAQ. The germline V and J ends were trimmed by 1 base and 1 base, with 20 bases remaining between them. This CDR3 is built from 19 residues. The CDR3 sequence: CASSLEGRRDARSYNEQFF. CDR3 coding DNA: TGTGCCAGCAGCTTAGAGGGGCGACGCGACGCAAGATCCTACAATGAGCAGTTCTTC.

This clonotype was observed many times. The chain combines TRBV20-1 with TRBJ2-5; TRBD2 matches 8 bases. This CDR3 contains 14 residues. The germline V gene has CDR1 DFQATT and CDR2 SNEGSKA (reference sequence). V dropped 0 bases and J dropped 4; count of bases not matched to a gene: 4. CDR3: CSARDERGPETQYF. For the CDR3, the DNA is TGCAGTGCTAGAGATGAGCGGGGGCCAGAGACCCAGTACTTC.

Many counts were recorded for this clonotype. This chain uses TRBV20-1 with TRBJ1-1, with D hard to call. V was cut by 1 base and J by 1 base, with 4 bases left in between. Germline-derived CDR1 and CDR2 are DFQATT and SNEGSKA (reference sequence). The CDR3 contains 12 residues. CDR3 DNA sequence: TGCAGTGCTAGAGGTGGGAACACTGAAGCTTTCTTT. Its translation: CSARGGNTEAFF.

This clonotype was detected many times. The chain has TRBV20-1 and TRBJ2-2, with 7 bases matching TRBD1. The CDR3 contains 17 residues. The ends lost 0 bases at V and 5 bases at J; junction bases unmatched: 12. Germline CDR1 and CDR2: DFQATT and SNEGSKA (reference sequence). The CDR3 is CSARDHQGGAGTGELFF. The CDR3 DNA is TGCAGTGCTAGAGACCACCAAGGGGGCGCCGGGACCGGGGAGCTGTTTTTT.

The sample holds many counts of this clonotype. The chain recombines TRBV3-1 with TRBJ2-3; D is unclear. V lost 8 bases and J lost 0, with 15 bases in between. The CDR3 sequence is 15 residues long. From germline, CDR1 is LGHDT and CDR2 YNNKEL (reference sequence). In DNA, the CDR3 is TGTGCCAGCTCCCAAGGCGCGCCAAGCACAGATACGCAGTATTTT. Translated, it gives CASSQGAPSTDTQYF.

Here the CDR3 reads CASSMESGGNEQYF. The CDR3 nucleotides read TGTGCCAGCAGCATGGAGAGCGGGGGAAACGAGCAGTACTTC. This sequence joins TRBV7-6 and TRBJ2-7; TRBD2 agrees at 8 bases. This CDR3 has 14 amino acids. V lost 5 bases to trimming and J lost 5 bases; unmatched junction nucleotides: 8. Germline assignment: CDR1 SGHVS and CDR2 FNYEAQ.

This clonotype came up many times. The chain uses TRBV13 and TRBJ2-1; 11 nucleotides agree with TRBD2. Trimming removed 4 bases from V and 0 bases from J; junction bases left unmatched: 14. Germline CDR1 and CDR2: PRHDT and FYEKMQ (reference sequence). This CDR3 comprises 20 residues. As DNA, the CDR3 is TGTGCCAGCAGCTCCACCGATGGACTAGCGGGCGTGAGCTCCTACAATGAGCAGTTCTTC. Residues: CASSSTDGLAGVSSYNEQFF.